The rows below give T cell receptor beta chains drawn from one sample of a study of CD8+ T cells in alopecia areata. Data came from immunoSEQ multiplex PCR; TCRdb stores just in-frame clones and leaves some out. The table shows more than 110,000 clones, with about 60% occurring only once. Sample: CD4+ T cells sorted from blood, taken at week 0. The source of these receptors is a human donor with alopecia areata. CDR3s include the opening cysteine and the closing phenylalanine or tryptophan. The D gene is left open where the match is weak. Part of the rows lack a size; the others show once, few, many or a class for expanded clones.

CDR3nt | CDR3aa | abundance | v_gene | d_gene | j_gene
TGTGCCTGGAGTCGTCAGGGCGACGGCTACACCTTC | CAWSRQGDGYTF | NA | TRBV30 | NA | TRBJ1-2
TGTGCCAGCAGCTTGGGAACTATCCATTACGAGCAGTACTTC | CASSLGTIHYEQYF | NA | TRBV5-6 | NA | TRBJ2-7
TGCAGCGTTTTTCCGGGACAGGGTCTGTACGAGCAGTACTTC | CSVFPGQGLYEQYF | NA | TRBV29-1 | TRBD1 | TRBJ2-7
TGTGCCAGCAGCACGCAGGGCTACGAGCAGTACTTC | CASSTQGYEQYF | few | TRBV2 | NA | TRBJ2-7
TGTGCCAGCAGTGACGGGCGCGGCTATGGCTACACCTTC | CASSDGRGYGYTF | NA | TRBV6-5 | NA | TRBJ1-2
TGTGCCACCAGCAGAGATCGCGAGGGGCCCCATTCCTACGAGCAGTACTTC | CATSRDREGPHSYEQYF | NA | TRBV15 | NA | TRBJ2-7
TGTGCTAGTGGTCCAGATTCCGGGGAGCTGTTTTTT | CASGPDSGELFF | few | TRBV12-5 | NA | TRBJ2-2
TGCGCCAGCAGCTCAGGGGTGGCTTACACTGAAGCTTTCTTT | CASSSGVAYTEAFF | NA | TRBV4-1 | NA | TRBJ1-1
TGCGCCAGCAGCCAAGGACAGGGGAGCTCCTATAATTCACCCCTCCACTTT | CASSQGQGSSYNSPLHF | NA | TRBV4-1 | TRBD1 | TRBJ1-6
TGCGCCAGCAGACCGGACACCCAATTGGGGACCCAGTACTTC | CASRPDTQLGTQYF | once | TRBV4-3 | NA | TRBJ2-5
TGTGCCTGGAGTCAAAACGGGGAGACCCAGTACTTC | CAWSQNGETQYF | few | TRBV30 | NA | TRBJ2-5
TGTGCCAGCCAACGAGAGGGGTCCTCCTACGAGCAGTACTTC | CASQREGSSYEQYF | few | TRBV11-2 | NA | TRBJ2-7
TGTGCCAGCAGCTTCGACCAGGGCAGCAGTGAAGCTTTCTTT | CASSFDQGSSEAFF | NA | TRBV7-2 | NA | TRBJ1-1
TGTGCCAGCAGCGGAGACAGCCTAGAGCAGTTCTTC | CASSGDSLEQFF | NA | TRBV2 | NA | TRBJ2-1
TGTGCCAGCAGCTCCCCAGGAGCCACTCCCTATGGCTACACCTTC | CASSSPGATPYGYTF | NA | TRBV13 | NA | TRBJ1-2
TGTGCCTGGACCCAAGGGACAACCGGCCAAGAGACCCAGTACTTC | CAWTQGTTGQETQYF | NA | TRBV30 | NA | TRBJ2-5
TGCAGCGTTGAGAGGACAGGGAATGAGCAGTTCTTC | CSVERTGNEQFF | few | TRBV29-1 | TRBD1 | TRBJ2-1
TGCAGCGTCCCGGACAGACTTAATGAAAAACTGTTTTTT | CSVPDRLNEKLFF | NA | TRBV29-1 | NA | TRBJ1-4
TGCAGCGTCCGGGACACCCTAAAGGGTGAGCAGTTCTTC | CSVRDTLKGEQFF | few | TRBV29-1 | NA | TRBJ2-1
TGCGCCAGCAGCAACGGACAGGCAAATTCACCCCTCCACTTT | CASSNGQANSPLHF | NA | TRBV5-1 | TRBD1 | TRBJ1-6
TGTGCCAGCAGTCAGAGCACAGATACGCAGTATTTT | CASSQSTDTQYF | NA | TRBV6-5 | NA | TRBJ2-3
TGTGCCAGCAGCCCTTCCAGCGGTAGCTCCTACGAGCAGTACTTC | CASSPSSGSSYEQYF | NA | TRBV7-3 | NA | TRBJ2-7